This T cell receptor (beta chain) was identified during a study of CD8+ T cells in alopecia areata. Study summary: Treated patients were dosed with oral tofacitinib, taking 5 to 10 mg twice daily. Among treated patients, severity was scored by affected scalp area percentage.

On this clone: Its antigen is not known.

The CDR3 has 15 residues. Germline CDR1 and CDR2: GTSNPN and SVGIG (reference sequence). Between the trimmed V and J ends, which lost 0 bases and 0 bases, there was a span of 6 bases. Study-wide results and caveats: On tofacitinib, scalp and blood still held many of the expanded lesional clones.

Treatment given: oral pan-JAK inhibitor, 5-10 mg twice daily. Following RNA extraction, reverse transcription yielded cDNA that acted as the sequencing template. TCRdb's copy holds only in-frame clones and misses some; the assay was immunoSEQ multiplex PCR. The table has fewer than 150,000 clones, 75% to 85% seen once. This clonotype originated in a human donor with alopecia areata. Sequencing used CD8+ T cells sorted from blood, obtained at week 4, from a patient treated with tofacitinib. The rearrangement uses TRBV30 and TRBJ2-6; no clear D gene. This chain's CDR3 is CAWSVPGSGANVLTF. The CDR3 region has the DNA TGTGCCTGGAGTGTACCGGGCTCTGGGGCCAACGTCCTGACTTTC.